Presented here are 22 T cell receptor beta chains from one specimen sequenced in a study of blood T cell repertoires in COVID-19. Data came from immunoSEQ multiplex PCR; TCRdb stores just in-frame clones and leaves some out. Of some 200,000 clones in the sample, about 85% were seen once. Sequencing was performed on peripheral blood. Receptors were obtained from a woman of 80 years or more with acute or convalescent COVID-19.

This clone was observed once. V usage is TRBV5-4 and J usage is TRBJ1-6; TRBD1 aligns across 7 bases. The CDR3 is 13 residues long. Germline V gives CDR1 SGHNT, CDR2 YYREEE (reference sequence). V was clipped by 4 bases and J by 7 bases; unmatched bases: 2. In DNA, the CDR3 is TGTGCCAGCAGCCGGGACAGCAATTCACCCCTCCACTTT. It specifies CASSRDSNSPLHF.

This sequence joins TRBV5-1 and TRBJ2-3; 12 nucleotides align to TRBD2. V shed 0 bases and J 4 bases; nucleotides not matched to a gene: 3. CDR3 length equals 16 residues. Germline CDR1 and CDR2: SGHRS and YFSETQ. The CDR3 spells CASSLETSGGPDTQYF. CDR3 nucleotides: TGCGCCAGCAGCTTGGAGACTAGCGGGGGCCCAGATACGCAGTATTTT.

This chain's CDR3 is CASSPGKKETQYF. Here the CDR3 DNA reads TGTGCCAGCAGCCCAGGGAAGAAAGAGACCCAGTACTTC. The chain joins TRBV7-3 to TRBJ2-5; the D gene is possibly TRBD1 (5 bases). The CDR3 runs 13 residues. Germline V gene data show CDR1 as SGHTA and CDR2 as FQGTGA. Trimming took 5 bases from V and 3 from J, leaving 10 bases between them. The full variable domain, its missing parts supplied by reference TRBV7-3 and TRBJ2-5, is GAGVSQTPSNKVTEKGKYVELRCDPISGHTALYWYRQSLGQGPEFLIYFQGTGAADDSGLPNDRFFAVRPEGSVSTLKIQRTERGDSAVYLCASSPGKKETQYFGPGTRLLVL.

This chain uses TRBV15 with TRBJ2-7; 11 nucleotides align to TRBD1. CDR3 length equals 16 residues. Trimming at V came to 2 bases and at J to 0 bases, leaving 3 bases not matched to a gene. Germline values: CDR1 LNHNV, CDR2 YYDKDF (reference sequence). CDR3 DNA sequence: TGTGCCACCAGCAGATTGGGGACAGGGGGCTCCTACGAGCAGTACTTC. Translating it yields CATSRLGTGGSYEQYF.

This clone was counted a single time. The chain couples TRBV6-2 or TRBV6-3 to TRBJ1-2; 7 positions agree with TRBD1. The CDR3 consists of 15 residues. Germline-derived CDR1 and CDR2 are MNHEY and SVGEGT. Trimming took 2 bases from V and 2 from J; bases not matched to a gene: 5. CDR3 DNA: TGTGCCAGCAGTTACGGGGACAGCCAAAACTATGGCTACACCTTC. It translates to CASSYGDSQNYGYTF.

This sequence joins TRBV5-1 and TRBJ2-2; D gene ambiguous. Germline V gene sequence: CDR1 SGHRS, CDR2 YFSETQ. The CDR3 length is 18 residues. Trimming cost V 0 bases and J 2 bases, with 17 bases left between them. The chain's CDR3 is CASSLGPRSLANTGELFF. CDR3 sequence (DNA): TGCGCCAGCAGCTTGGGACCGCGTAGCCTCGCAAACACCGGGGAGCTGTTTTTT.

This clone was recorded once. The chain joins TRBV29-1 to TRBJ1-2, with 7 bases that match TRBD1. The CDR3 runs to 13 residues. Germline assignment: CDR1 SQVTM and CDR2 ANQGSEA. With V trimmed by 3 bases and J by 4 bases, 5 bases remained unmatched. In DNA, the CDR3 is TGCAGCGTTGACCCCAGGGGGGTCTATGGCTACACCTTC. Translating gives CSVDPRGVYGYTF.

The V call is TRBV6-5, the J call TRBJ1-2; D gene ambiguous. Germline-derived CDR1 and CDR2 are MNHEY and SVGAGI. The V gene lost 3 bases and the J gene lost 0 bases, with 11 bases spanning the gap. The CDR3 length is 15 residues. The CDR3 DNA reads TGTGCCAGCAGTTATTCCCGTAATACTAACTATGGCTACACCTTC. This encodes CASSYSRNTNYGYTF.

The sample holds one count of this clone. V is TRBV24-1 and J is TRBJ2-2, with D perhaps TRBD1 (5 bases). The CDR3 spans 14 residues. V lost 5 bases to trimming and J lost 0 bases, with 6 bases between them. CDR1 and CDR2 (germline): KGHDR, SFDVKD. DNA of the CDR3: TGTGCCACCAGTGGACAGACGAACACCGGGGAGCTGTTTTTT. Its protein product is CATSGQTNTGELFF.

The chain combines TRBV6-5 with TRBJ1-2; TRBD1 matches 7 bases. Germline CDR1 reads MNHEY; CDR2 reads SVGAGI. The CDR3 is 13 residues long. The ends lost 5 bases at V and 6 bases at J; junction bases unmatched: 6. The CDR3 DNA reads as TGTGCCAGCAGTAGCCTCGGGACAGATGGCTACACCTTC. Its translation is CASSSLGTDGYTF.

Written as DNA, the CDR3 is TGTGCCAGCAGAACCGCCGGGACAGATAATTCACCCCTCCACTTT. Translation gives CASRTAGTDNSPLHF. This sequence joins TRBV6-6 and TRBJ1-6, with 7 bases identical to TRBD1. CDR3 length: 15 amino acids. Germline V gene lookup returns CDR1 MNHNY and CDR2 SVGAGI (reference sequence). The J segment lost 5 bases and the V segment lost 6 bases, leaving 7 bases of the junction unmatched.

This clone was observed once. V usage is TRBV14 and J usage is TRBJ1-2; perhaps TRBD1 as D (6 bases). The CDR3 extends over 15 amino acids. CDR1 is SGHDN, CDR2 FVKESK, per germline. Trimming removed 1 base at V and 1 base at J, with 10 bases between. Here the CDR3 reads CASSQAGHLNYGYTF. The DNA for the CDR3 is TGTGCCAGCAGCCAAGCGGGACACCTTAACTATGGCTACACCTTC.

This chain uses TRBV12-3 or TRBV12-4 with TRBJ2-2; 7 bases match TRBD2. The CDR3 is 12 amino acids. V was clipped by 5 bases and J by 7 bases; unmatched bases: 1. The CDR3 coding sequence is TGTGCCAGCAGTCGGACTAGCGGGGAGCTGTTTTTT. This translates into CASSRTSGELFF.

The chain carries TRBV27 and TRBJ2-7, with 9 bases identical to TRBD2. V gave up 3 bases and J gave up 1 base; unmatched junction bases: 4. The CDR3 length is 15 residues. CDR1 is MNHEY and CDR2 is SMNVEV in the germline V gene (reference sequence). The CDR3 coding sequence is TGTGCCAGCAGTTTCGGGCTAGCGGGATCCTACGAGCAGTACTTC. Residues: CASSFGLAGSYEQYF.

This clone has only a few counts. This chain joins TRBV10-3 and TRBJ1-5; 9 nucleotides align to TRBD1. V was pared by 0 bases and J by 4 bases, with 1 base of the junction left unmatched. The CDR3 is 15 amino acids. The V gene's germline CDR1 is ENHRY and CDR2 SYGVKD. In nucleotides, the CDR3 is TGTGCCATCAGTGAGTCTGGACAGGGGAATCAGCCCCAGCATTTT. Its protein is CAISESGQGNQPQHF.

The V gene is TRBV19, the J gene TRBJ2-2; D gene unclear. The germline gives CDR1 LNHDA, CDR2 SQIVND (reference sequence). V dropped 6 bases and J dropped 7 bases, with 18 bases sitting between them. CDR3 length: 15 residues. This CDR3 is CASRRQTLWSGELFF. In DNA, the CDR3 is TGTGCCAGTAGGAGGCAGACCCTCTGGAGCGGGGAGCTGTTTTTT.

This chain joins TRBV29-1 and TRBJ1-2; D is uncertain. Germline lookup yields CDR1 SQVTM and CDR2 ANQGSEA. CDR3 length equals 12 residues. The V and J ends lost 3 bases and 1 base respectively, with 6 bases between them. The CDR3 region has the DNA TGCAGCGTTGACGGCGGTAACTATGGCTACACCTTC. This gives the protein CSVDGGNYGYTF.

The rearrangement uses TRBV10-3 and TRBJ1-1; 9 bases agree with TRBD1. The V segment lost 6 bases and the J segment 1 base; nucleotides outside the gene matches: 12. The CDR3 is 17 amino acids. Germline V lookup: CDR1 ENHRY, CDR2 SYGVKD. The CDR3 sequence: CAISPGQGQLTNTEAFF. CDR3 nucleotide sequence: TGTGCCATCAGCCCGGGACAGGGTCAGCTTACGAACACTGAAGCTTTCTTT.

The chain combines TRBV10-3 with TRBJ2-7; D call uncertain. Trimming cost V 7 bases and J 3 bases, with 10 bases left between them. The CDR3 loop spans 12 amino acids. Germline loops: CDR1 ENHRY, CDR2 SYGVKD. CDR3 amino acids: CAIKPTGYEQYF. The CDR3 nucleotides read TGTGCCATCAAGCCGACTGGCTACGAGCAGTACTTC.

J is TRBJ2-1 and V is TRBV5-1; the match to TRBD2 covers 12 bases. CDR1 SGHRS and CDR2 YFSETQ come from the germline V gene. The CDR3 runs 16 residues. The trim removed 4 bases at V and 7 bases at J, leaving 9 bases unmatched. CDR3 sequence: CASSTRLAGVLNEQFF. In DNA, the CDR3 is TGCGCCAGCAGCACCCGACTAGCGGGAGTTCTAAATGAGCAGTTCTTC. The variable domain in full, completed from reference TRBV5-1 and TRBJ2-1, reads KAGVTQTPRYLIKTRGQQVTLSCSPISGHRSVSWYQQTPGQGLQFLFEYFSETQRNKGNFPGRFSGRQFSNSRSEMNVSTLELGDSALYLCASSTRLAGVLNEQFFGPGTRLTVL.

This chain links TRBV6-6 with TRBJ2-5, with TRBD2 matching 10 bases. J gave up 5 bases and V 5 bases, and 5 bases lay outside the gene matches. CDR1 is MNHNY and CDR2 is SVGAGI in the germline V gene (reference sequence). This CDR3 spans 14 amino acids. CDR3 region: CASSGSGGAETQYF. The CDR3 DNA reads TGTGCCAGCAGTGGAAGCGGGGGGGCTGAGACCCAGTACTTC.

The chain couples TRBV5-1 to TRBJ1-1, with D perhaps TRBD1 (5 bases). CDR1 SGHRS and CDR2 YFSETQ come from the germline V gene. Deletions cut 2 bases from V and 1 base from J, with 9 bases between. This CDR3 comprises 14 residues. The chain's CDR3 is CASSFGATNTEAFF. The DNA of the CDR3 is TGCGCCAGCAGCTTTGGGGCGACGAACACTGAAGCTTTCTTT.